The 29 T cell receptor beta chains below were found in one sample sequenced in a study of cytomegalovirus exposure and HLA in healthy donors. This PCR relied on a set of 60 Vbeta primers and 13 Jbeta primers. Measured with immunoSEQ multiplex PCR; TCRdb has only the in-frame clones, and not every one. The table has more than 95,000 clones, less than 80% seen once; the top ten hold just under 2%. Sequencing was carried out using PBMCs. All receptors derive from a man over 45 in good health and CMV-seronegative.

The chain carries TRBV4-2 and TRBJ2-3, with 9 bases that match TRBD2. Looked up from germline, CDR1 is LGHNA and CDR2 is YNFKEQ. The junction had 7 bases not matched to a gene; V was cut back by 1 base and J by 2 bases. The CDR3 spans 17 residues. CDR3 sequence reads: CASSQGRGGGVTDTQYF. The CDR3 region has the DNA TGTGCCAGCAGCCAAGGTCGGGGCGGGGGGGTCACAGATACGCAGTATTTT.

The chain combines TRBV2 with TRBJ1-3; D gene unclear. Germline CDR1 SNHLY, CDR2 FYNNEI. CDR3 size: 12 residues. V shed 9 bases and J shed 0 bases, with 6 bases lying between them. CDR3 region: CASESSGNTIYF. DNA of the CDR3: TGTGCCAGTGAGTCCTCTGGAAACACCATATATTTT.

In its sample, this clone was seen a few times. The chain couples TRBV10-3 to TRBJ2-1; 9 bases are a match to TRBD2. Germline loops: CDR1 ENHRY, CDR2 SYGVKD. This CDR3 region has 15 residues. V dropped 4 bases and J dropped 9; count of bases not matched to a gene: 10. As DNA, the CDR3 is TGTGCCATCAGTGGAAAGCGGGGGGAGGATAGTGAGCAGTTCTTC. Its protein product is CAISGKRGEDSEQFF.

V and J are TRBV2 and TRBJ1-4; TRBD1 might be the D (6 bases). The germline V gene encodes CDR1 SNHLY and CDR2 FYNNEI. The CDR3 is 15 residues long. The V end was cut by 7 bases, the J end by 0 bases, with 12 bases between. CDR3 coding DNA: TGTGCCAGCAACCAATACAGGGCAACTAATGAAAAACTGTTTTTT. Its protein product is CASNQYRATNEKLFF.

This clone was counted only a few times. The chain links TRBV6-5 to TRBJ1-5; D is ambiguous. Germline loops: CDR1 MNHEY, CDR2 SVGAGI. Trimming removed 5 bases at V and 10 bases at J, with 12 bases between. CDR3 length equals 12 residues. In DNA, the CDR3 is TGTGCCAGCAGTGGAGTCTCGCCACCCCAGCATTTT. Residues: CASSGVSPPQHF.

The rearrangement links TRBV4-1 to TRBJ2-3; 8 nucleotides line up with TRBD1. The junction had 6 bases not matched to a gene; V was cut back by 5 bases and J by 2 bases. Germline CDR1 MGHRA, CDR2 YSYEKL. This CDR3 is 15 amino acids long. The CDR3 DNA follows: TGCGCCAGCAGCTCCCAGGGGGCTGACACAGATACGCAGTATTTT. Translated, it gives CASSSQGADTDTQYF.

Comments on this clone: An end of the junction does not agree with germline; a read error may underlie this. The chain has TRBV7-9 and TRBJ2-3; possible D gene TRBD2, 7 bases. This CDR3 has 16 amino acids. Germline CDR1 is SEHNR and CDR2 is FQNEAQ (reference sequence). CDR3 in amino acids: CSSSLGVGGPTDTQYF. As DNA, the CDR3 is TGTTCCAGCAGCTTAGGGGTGGGGGGGCCCACAGATACGCAGTATTTT.

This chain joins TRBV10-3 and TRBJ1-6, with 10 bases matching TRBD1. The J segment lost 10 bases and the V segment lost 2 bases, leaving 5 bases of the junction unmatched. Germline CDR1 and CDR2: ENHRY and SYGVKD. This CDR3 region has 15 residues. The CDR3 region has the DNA TGTGCCATCAGTGAGGGACAGGGGGTACGGTCACCCCTCCACTTT. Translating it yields CAISEGQGVRSPLHF.

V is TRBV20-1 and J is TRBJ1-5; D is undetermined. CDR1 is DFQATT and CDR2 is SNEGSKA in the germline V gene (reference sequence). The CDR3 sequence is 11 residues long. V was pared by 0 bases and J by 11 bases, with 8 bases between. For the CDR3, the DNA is TGCAGTGCTAGAGATTCGGGGTCCCAGCATTTT. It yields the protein CSARDSGSQHF.

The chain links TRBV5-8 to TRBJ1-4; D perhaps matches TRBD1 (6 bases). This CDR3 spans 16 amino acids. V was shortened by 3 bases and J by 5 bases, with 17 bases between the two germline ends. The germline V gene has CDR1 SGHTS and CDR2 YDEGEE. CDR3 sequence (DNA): TGTGCCAGCAGCTCTCAAAGGACAGCTTCAAATGAAAAACTGTTTTTT. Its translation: CASSSQRTASNEKLFF.

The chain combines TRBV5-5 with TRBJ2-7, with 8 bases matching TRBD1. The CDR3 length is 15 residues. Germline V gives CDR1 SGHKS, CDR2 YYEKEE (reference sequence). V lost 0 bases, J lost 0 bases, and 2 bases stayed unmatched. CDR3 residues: CASSLEGQDSYEQYF. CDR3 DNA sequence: TGTGCCAGCAGCTTGGAGGGACAGGACTCCTACGAGCAGTACTTC.

The CDR3 DNA is TGTGCCAGCAAAGACGACAGGGGAAGAGAGGAGACCCAGTACTTC. Translated: CASKDDRGREETQYF. The V call is TRBV2, the J call TRBJ2-5; 8 nucleotides agree with TRBD1. Germline loops: CDR1 SNHLY, CDR2 FYNNEI. CDR3 length equals 15 residues. V lost 7 bases to trimming and J lost 5 bases; unmatched junction nucleotides: 12.

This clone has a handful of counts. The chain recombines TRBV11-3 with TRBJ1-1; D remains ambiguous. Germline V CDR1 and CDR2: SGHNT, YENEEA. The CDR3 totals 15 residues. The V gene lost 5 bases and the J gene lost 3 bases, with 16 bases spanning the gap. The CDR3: CASSLGSERDTEAFF. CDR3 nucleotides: TGTGCCAGCAGCCTGGGCAGCGAGAGGGACACTGAAGCTTTCTTT.

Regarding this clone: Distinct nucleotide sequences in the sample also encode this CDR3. The CDR3 sequence is CASSLVASGGSSEQFF. The DNA for the CDR3 is TGTGCCAGCAGCTTAGTGGCTAGCGGGGGGTCCAGTGAGCAGTTCTTC. The chain couples TRBV7-8 to TRBJ2-1, with 11 bases that match TRBD2. In germline, CDR1 is SGHVS, CDR2 FQNEAQ. This CDR3 has 16 amino acids. J lost 9 bases, V lost 1 base, and 8 bases had no gene match.

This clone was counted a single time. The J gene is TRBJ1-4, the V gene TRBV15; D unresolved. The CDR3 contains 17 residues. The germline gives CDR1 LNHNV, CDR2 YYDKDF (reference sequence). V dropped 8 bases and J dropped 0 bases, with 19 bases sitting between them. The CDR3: CATAPSSTAATNEKLFF. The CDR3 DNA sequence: TGTGCCACCGCCCCTTCTTCAACAGCTGCAACTAATGAAAAACTGTTTTTT.

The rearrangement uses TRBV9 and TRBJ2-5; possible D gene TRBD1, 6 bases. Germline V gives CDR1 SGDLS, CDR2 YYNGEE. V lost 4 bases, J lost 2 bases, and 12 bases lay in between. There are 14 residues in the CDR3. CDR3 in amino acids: CASSPQGIQETQYF. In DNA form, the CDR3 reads TGTGCCAGCAGCCCCCAGGGGATTCAAGAGACCCAGTACTTC.

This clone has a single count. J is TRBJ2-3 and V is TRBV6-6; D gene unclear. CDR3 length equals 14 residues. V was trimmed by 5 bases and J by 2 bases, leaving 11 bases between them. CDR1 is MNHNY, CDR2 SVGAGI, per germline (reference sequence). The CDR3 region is CASSQDINTDTQYF. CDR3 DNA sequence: TGTGCCAGCAGTCAAGACATAAACACAGATACGCAGTATTTT.

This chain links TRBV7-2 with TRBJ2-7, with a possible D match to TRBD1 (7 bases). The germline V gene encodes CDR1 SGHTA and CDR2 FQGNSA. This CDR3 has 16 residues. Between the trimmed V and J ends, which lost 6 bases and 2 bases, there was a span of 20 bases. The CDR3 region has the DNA TGTGCCAGCAGTCGAAGCCGGACAGGAGGGACCTACGAGCAGTACTTC. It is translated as CASSRSRTGGTYEQYF.

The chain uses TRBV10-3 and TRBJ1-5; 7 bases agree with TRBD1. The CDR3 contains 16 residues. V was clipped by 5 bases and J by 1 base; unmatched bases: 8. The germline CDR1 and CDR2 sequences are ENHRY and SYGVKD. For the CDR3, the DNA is TGTGCCATCAGTAATGGAGGGACAGAAAGCAATCAGCCCCAGCATTTT. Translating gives CAISNGGTESNQPQHF.

The CDR3 is CASSSRRVLGTGELFF. For the CDR3, the DNA is TGTGCCAGCAGCAGCCGGCGGGTGTTGGGCACCGGGGAGCTGTTTTTT. This rearrangement joins TRBV11-2 to TRBJ2-2; TRBD2 is a possible D gene (5 bases). This CDR3 contains 16 residues. Looked up from germline, CDR1 is SGHAT and CDR2 is FQNNGV. The ends were cut back, 5 bases at V and 4 bases at J, with 17 bases in the middle.

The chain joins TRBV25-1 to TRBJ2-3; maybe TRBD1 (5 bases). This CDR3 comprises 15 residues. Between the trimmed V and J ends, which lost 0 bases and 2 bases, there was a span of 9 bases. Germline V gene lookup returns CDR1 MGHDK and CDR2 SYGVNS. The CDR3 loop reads CASSEYRGDTDTQYF. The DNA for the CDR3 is TGTGCCAGCAGTGAATATAGGGGTGACACAGATACGCAGTATTTT. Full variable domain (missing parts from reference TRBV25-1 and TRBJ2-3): EADIYQTPRYLVIGTGKKITLECSQTMGHDKMYWYQQDPGMELHLIHYSYGVNSTEKGDLSSESTVSRIRTEHFPLTLESARPSHTSQYLCASSEYRGDTDTQYFGPGTRLTVL.

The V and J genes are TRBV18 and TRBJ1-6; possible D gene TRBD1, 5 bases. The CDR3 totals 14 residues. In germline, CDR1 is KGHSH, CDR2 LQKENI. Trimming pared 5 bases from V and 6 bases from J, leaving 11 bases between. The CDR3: CASSGGIGNSPLHF. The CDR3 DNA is TGTGCCAGCTCAGGGGGGATCGGTAATTCACCCCTCCACTTT.

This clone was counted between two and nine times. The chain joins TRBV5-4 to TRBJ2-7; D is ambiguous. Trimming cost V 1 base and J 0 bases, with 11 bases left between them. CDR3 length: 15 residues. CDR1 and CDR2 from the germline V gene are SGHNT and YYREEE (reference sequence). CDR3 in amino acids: CASSLSSGSSYEQYF. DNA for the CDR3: TGTGCCAGCAGCTTGAGTTCCGGGTCCTCCTACGAGCAGTACTTC.

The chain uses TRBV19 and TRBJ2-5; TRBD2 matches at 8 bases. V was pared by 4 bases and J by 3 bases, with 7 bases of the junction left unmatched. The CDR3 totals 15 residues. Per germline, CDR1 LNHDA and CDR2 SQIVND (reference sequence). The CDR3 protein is CASSTRTSRKETQYF. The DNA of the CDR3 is TGTGCCAGTAGTACTCGGACTAGCCGGAAAGAGACCCAGTACTTC.

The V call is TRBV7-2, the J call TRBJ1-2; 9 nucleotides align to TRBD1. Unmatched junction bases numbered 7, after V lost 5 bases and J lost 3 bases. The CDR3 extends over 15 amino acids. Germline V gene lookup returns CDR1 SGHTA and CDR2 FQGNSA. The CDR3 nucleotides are TGTGCCAGCAGCCCTACAGGGGGCGCGGACTATGGCTACACCTTC. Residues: CASSPTGGADYGYTF.

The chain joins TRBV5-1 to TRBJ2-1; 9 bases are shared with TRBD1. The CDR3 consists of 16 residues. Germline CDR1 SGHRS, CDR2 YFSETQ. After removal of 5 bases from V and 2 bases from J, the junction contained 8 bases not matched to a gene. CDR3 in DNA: TGCGCCAGCAGGTCGACAGGGGGTCAGACCTACAATGAGCAGTTCTTC. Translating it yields CASRSTGGQTYNEQFF.

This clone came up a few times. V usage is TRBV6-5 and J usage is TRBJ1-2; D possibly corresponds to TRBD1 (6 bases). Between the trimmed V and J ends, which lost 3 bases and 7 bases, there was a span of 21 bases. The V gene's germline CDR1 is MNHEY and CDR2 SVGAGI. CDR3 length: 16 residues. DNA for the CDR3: TGTGCCAGCAGTTATAGTGGGGCAGGGGAAGATGGTGGCTACACCTTC. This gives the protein CASSYSGAGEDGGYTF.

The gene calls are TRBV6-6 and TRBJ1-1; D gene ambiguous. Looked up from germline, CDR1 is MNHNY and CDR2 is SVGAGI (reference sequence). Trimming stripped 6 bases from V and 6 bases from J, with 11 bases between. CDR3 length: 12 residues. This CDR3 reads CASRPEGAEAFF. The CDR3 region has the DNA TGTGCCAGCAGACCTGAGGGTGCTGAAGCTTTCTTT.

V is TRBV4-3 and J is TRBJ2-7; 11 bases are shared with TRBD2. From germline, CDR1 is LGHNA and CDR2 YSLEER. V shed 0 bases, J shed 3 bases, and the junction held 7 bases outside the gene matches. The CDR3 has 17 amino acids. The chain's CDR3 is CASSQDTGTSGDYEQYF. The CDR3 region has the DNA TGCGCCAGCAGCCAAGACACCGGGACTAGCGGCGACTACGAGCAGTACTTC.